The rows below give T cell receptor beta chains drawn from one sample of a study of PD-1 blockade in classical Hodgkin lymphoma. Sequenced by immunoSEQ multiplex PCR; TCRdb stores in-frame clones only, minus some. The sample holds about 35,000 clones, more than 80% seen once. Sequenced material: CD4+ T cells from blood, taken at baseline. These receptors were obtained from a human donor with classical Hodgkin lymphoma. Each CDR3 is given with its conserved first and last residue. The D gene is left open where the match is weak. Not every row has a clone size; where given, it reads once, few, many or a size class.

abundance: NA
d_gene: TRBD2
v_gene: TRBV5-1
j_gene: TRBJ2-7
CDR3aa: CASSLEGREWDEQYF
CDR3nt: TGCGCCAGCAGCTTGGAAGGGCGGGAGTGGGACGAGCAGTACTTC

abundance: NA
d_gene: NA
v_gene: TRBV30
j_gene: TRBJ1-2
CDR3aa: CAWSGGGGGYTF
CDR3nt: TGTGCCTGGAGTGGCGGGGGAGGCGGCTACACCTTC

abundance: NA
d_gene: NA
v_gene: TRBV5-4
j_gene: TRBJ2-3
CDR3aa: CASSLGMRDRIDTQYF
CDR3nt: TGTGCCAGCAGCTTGGGGATGAGGGATCGGATAGATACGCAGTATTTT

abundance: NA
d_gene: TRBD2
v_gene: TRBV11-2
j_gene: TRBJ2-7
CDR3aa: CASSPRGLAGLYEQYF
CDR3nt: TGTGCCAGCAGCCCGCGTGGACTAGCGGGCCTCTACGAGCAGTACTTC

abundance: NA
d_gene: TRBD1
v_gene: TRBV29-1
j_gene: TRBJ1-5
CDR3aa: CSVGQGGNQPQHF
CDR3nt: TGCAGCGTTGGACAGGGTGGCAATCAGCCCCAGCATTTT

abundance: NA
d_gene: NA
v_gene: TRBV28
j_gene: TRBJ1-2
CDR3aa: CASSLPNPLIHGYTF
CDR3nt: TGTGCCAGCAGTTTGCCCAATCCTCTAATCCATGGCTACACCTTC

abundance: NA
d_gene: TRBD2
v_gene: TRBV29-1
j_gene: TRBJ2-7
CDR3aa: CSAMLTPGGSYEQYF
CDR3nt: TGCAGCGCTATGCTAACTCCGGGAGGGTCCTACGAGCAGTACTTC

abundance: NA
d_gene: NA
v_gene: TRBV5-1
j_gene: TRBJ1-1
CDR3aa: CASSLVGGAEAFF
CDR3nt: TGCGCCAGCAGCTTGGTAGGAGGCGCTGAAGCTTTCTTT

abundance: few
d_gene: NA
v_gene: TRBV29-1
j_gene: TRBJ2-1
CDR3aa: CSVERGGGTYNEQFF
CDR3nt: TGCAGCGTTGAGAGGGGAGGTGGGACCTACAATGAGCAGTTCTTC

abundance: NA
d_gene: NA
v_gene: TRBV6-1
j_gene: TRBJ2-3
CDR3aa: CAAAPGLATDTQYF
CDR3nt: TGTGCCGCGGCCCCTGGACTTGCGACAGATACGCAGTATTTT

abundance: NA
d_gene: NA
v_gene: TRBV5-8
j_gene: TRBJ2-3
CDR3aa: CASSFYRRTDTQYF
CDR3nt: TGTGCCAGCAGCTTCTACAGGAGGACCGATACGCAGTATTTT

abundance: NA
d_gene: TRBD1
v_gene: TRBV7-3
j_gene: TRBJ2-1
CDR3aa: CASSRQGAVGNEQFF
CDR3nt: TGTGCCAGCAGCCGACAGGGGGCTGTGGGTAATGAGCAGTTCTTC

abundance: NA
d_gene: TRBD2
v_gene: TRBV14
j_gene: TRBJ2-3
CDR3aa: CASSPSSGSWGTDTQYF
CDR3nt: TGTGCCAGCAGCCCCTCTAGCGGGAGTTGGGGCACAGATACGCAGTATTTT

abundance: NA
d_gene: NA
v_gene: TRBV4-2
j_gene: TRBJ2-5
CDR3aa: CASSQDATGYQETQYF
CDR3nt: TGTGCCAGCAGCCAAGATGCGACGGGATACCAAGAGACCCAGTACTTC

abundance: once
d_gene: TRBD1
v_gene: TRBV7-2
j_gene: TRBJ1-2
CDR3aa: CASSAQGKFNYGYTF
CDR3nt: TGTGCCAGCAGCGCACAGGGGAAATTTAACTATGGCTACACCTTC

abundance: NA
d_gene: NA
v_gene: TRBV30
j_gene: TRBJ1-5
CDR3aa: CAWSRNNNQPQHF
CDR3nt: TGTGCCTGGAGTAGGAATAACAATCAGCCCCAGCATTTT

abundance: NA
d_gene: NA
v_gene: TRBV18
j_gene: TRBJ1-1
CDR3aa: CASSPFGLGVDTEAFF
CDR3nt: TGTGCCAGCTCACCCTTTGGGTTGGGGGTGGACACTGAAGCTTTCTTT

abundance: NA
d_gene: TRBD1
v_gene: TRBV9
j_gene: TRBJ2-1
CDR3aa: CASSVDRGLERGSYNEQFF
CDR3nt: TGTGCCAGCAGCGTAGACAGGGGGTTGGAACGTGGCTCCTACAATGAGCAGTTCTTC

abundance: once
d_gene: NA
v_gene: TRBV4-1
j_gene: TRBJ2-1
CDR3aa: CASSHPARTAYNEQFF
CDR3nt: TGCGCCAGCAGCCACCCGGCTCGGACGGCGTACAATGAGCAGTTCTTC

abundance: NA
d_gene: NA
v_gene: TRBV29-1
j_gene: TRBJ2-7
CDR3aa: CSVHDDPYEQYF
CDR3nt: TGCAGCGTTCATGATGACCCCTACGAGCAGTACTTC

abundance: NA
d_gene: NA
v_gene: TRBV11-2
j_gene: TRBJ2-1
CDR3aa: CASTSWRGSSYNEQFF
CDR3nt: TGTGCCAGCACCTCTTGGAGGGGGAGCTCCTACAATGAGCAGTTCTTC

abundance: NA
d_gene: NA
v_gene: TRBV14
j_gene: TRBJ2-7
CDR3aa: CASGNSPTYEQYF
CDR3nt: TGTGCCAGCGGAAACAGCCCTACCTACGAGCAGTACTTC

abundance: once
d_gene: NA
v_gene: TRBV2
j_gene: TRBJ1-2
CDR3aa: CASSEVGVYGYTF
CDR3nt: TGTGCCAGCAGTGAGGTGGGGGTCTATGGCTACACCTTC

abundance: NA
d_gene: TRBD2
v_gene: TRBV28
j_gene: TRBJ2-1
CDR3aa: CASSLRTTGTSSNEQFF
CDR3nt: TGTGCCAGCAGTTTACGGACCACCGGGACTAGCAGCAATGAGCAGTTCTTC

abundance: NA
d_gene: NA
v_gene: TRBV19
j_gene: TRBJ1-1
CDR3aa: CASSISYNEAFF
CDR3nt: TGTGCCAGTAGTATAAGCTATAATGAAGCTTTCTTT

abundance: few
d_gene: NA
v_gene: TRBV27
j_gene: TRBJ1-2
CDR3aa: CASSLSGLGGYTF
CDR3nt: TGTGCCAGCAGTCTTTCTGGCTTAGGAGGCTACACCTTC

abundance: NA
d_gene: NA
v_gene: TRBV6-1
j_gene: TRBJ1-5
CDR3aa: CASSELGGDGNQPQHF
CDR3nt: TGTGCCAGCAGTGAGCTGGGGGGGGACGGCAATCAGCCCCAGCATTTT

abundance: NA
d_gene: TRBD1
v_gene: TRBV7-8
j_gene: TRBJ2-1
CDR3aa: CASSPDRVINEQFF
CDR3nt: TGTGCCAGCAGCCCAGACAGGGTAATAAATGAGCAGTTCTTC

abundance: NA
d_gene: NA
v_gene: TRBV5-1
j_gene: TRBJ2-1
CDR3aa: CASSLEDAYNEQFF
CDR3nt: TGCGCCAGCAGCTTGGAGGATGCCTACAATGAGCAGTTCTTC

abundance: NA
d_gene: NA
v_gene: TRBV7-3
j_gene: TRBJ1-1
CDR3aa: CASSSVRGEAFF
CDR3nt: TGTGCCAGCAGCTCGGTCCGGGGCGAAGCTTTCTTT

abundance: once
d_gene: TRBD2
v_gene: TRBV28
j_gene: TRBJ2-3
CDR3aa: CASSPAGGPSDTQYF
CDR3nt: TGTGCCAGCAGTCCAGCGGGAGGGCCTTCAGATACGCAGTATTTT

abundance: once
d_gene: NA
v_gene: TRBV29-1
j_gene: TRBJ1-1
CDR3aa: CSVEISTLNTEAFF
CDR3nt: TGCAGCGTTGAAATTTCTACTTTGAACACTGAAGCTTTCTTT

abundance: NA
d_gene: NA
v_gene: TRBV5-6
j_gene: TRBJ2-5
CDR3aa: CASSESREQYF
CDR3nt: TGTGCCAGCAGCGAGTCTAGGGAGCAGTACTTC

abundance: NA
d_gene: NA
v_gene: TRBV9
j_gene: TRBJ1-2
CDR3aa: CASSVDGTANYGYTF
CDR3nt: TGTGCCAGCAGCGTAGACGGGACTGCTAACTATGGCTACACCTTC

abundance: NA
d_gene: TRBD1
v_gene: TRBV6-1
j_gene: TRBJ1-2
CDR3aa: CASSEAGQPYGYTF
CDR3nt: TGTGCCAGCAGTGAAGCGGGACAGCCCTATGGCTACACCTTC

abundance: NA
d_gene: NA
v_gene: TRBV5-1
j_gene: TRBJ2-1
CDR3aa: CASSPLERRSGNEQFF
CDR3nt: TGCGCCAGCAGCCCCCTCGAACGGAGAAGTGGGAATGAGCAGTTCTTC

abundance: NA
d_gene: TRBD1
v_gene: TRBV14
j_gene: TRBJ2-3
CDR3aa: CASSQLGQATDTQYF
CDR3nt: TGTGCCAGCAGCCAATTAGGACAGGCGACAGATACGCAGTATTTT

abundance: NA
d_gene: NA
v_gene: TRBV30
j_gene: TRBJ2-5
CDR3aa: CAWSVNGGETQYF
CDR3nt: TGTGCCTGGAGTGTAAATGGGGGGGAGACCCAGTACTTC

abundance: NA
d_gene: TRBD1
v_gene: TRBV6-1
j_gene: TRBJ2-2
CDR3aa: CASSDPGGLTGELFF
CDR3nt: TGTGCCAGCAGTGATCCAGGGGGCTTGACCGGGGAGCTGTTTTTT

abundance: NA
d_gene: NA
v_gene: TRBV11-3
j_gene: TRBJ2-7
CDR3aa: CASSLGRGRGSYEQYF
CDR3nt: TGTGCCAGCAGCTTAGGTCGTGGGAGAGGTTCCTACGAGCAGTACTTC

abundance: NA
d_gene: TRBD1
v_gene: TRBV30
j_gene: TRBJ1-2
CDR3aa: CAWSRGTDSNYGYTF
CDR3nt: TGTGCCTGGAGTCGCGGGACAGATTCTAACTATGGCTACACCTTC

abundance: once
d_gene: NA
v_gene: TRBV19
j_gene: TRBJ1-1
CDR3aa: CASSMVPAAAGTEAFF
CDR3nt: TGTGCCAGTAGTATGGTTCCGGCGGCTGCGGGTACTGAAGCTTTCTTT

abundance: NA
d_gene: TRBD2
v_gene: TRBV6-5
j_gene: TRBJ2-7
CDR3aa: CASSPELAVVEQYF
CDR3nt: TGTGCCAGCAGTCCCGAGCTAGCGGTGGTGGAGCAGTACTTC

abundance: NA
d_gene: NA
v_gene: TRBV5-1
j_gene: TRBJ2-5
CDR3aa: CASSLSPWETQYF
CDR3nt: TGCGCCAGCAGCTTAAGCCCGTGGGAGACCCAGTACTTC

abundance: NA
d_gene: NA
v_gene: TRBV7-9
j_gene: TRBJ2-1
CDR3aa: CASSQTTEQFF
CDR3nt: TGTGCCAGCAGCCAAACTACCGAGCAGTTCTTC

abundance: NA
d_gene: TRBD1
v_gene: TRBV6-5
j_gene: TRBJ1-2
CDR3aa: CASSSGTGGYTF
CDR3nt: TGTGCCAGCAGTTCTGGGACAGGTGGCTACACCTTC

abundance: NA
d_gene: NA
v_gene: TRBV6-5
j_gene: TRBJ1-3
CDR3aa: CASGRRGSGNTIYF
CDR3nt: TGTGCCAGCGGTCGGCGGGGCTCGGGAAACACCATATATTTT

abundance: NA
d_gene: NA
v_gene: TRBV28
j_gene: TRBJ2-7
CDR3aa: CASSPPHSLKYF
CDR3nt: TGTGCCAGCAGTCCCCCGCACTCTTTGAAGTACTTC

abundance: NA
d_gene: TRBD1
v_gene: TRBV19
j_gene: TRBJ1-2
CDR3aa: CASTRTGNGYTF
CDR3nt: TGTGCCAGTACCAGGACAGGGAATGGCTACACCTTC

abundance: NA
d_gene: NA
v_gene: TRBV28
j_gene: TRBJ2-7
CDR3aa: CASSMGGLASYEQYF
CDR3nt: TGTGCCAGCAGTATGGGGGGACTGGCGTCCTACGAGCAGTACTTC

abundance: NA
d_gene: NA
v_gene: TRBV28
j_gene: TRBJ1-1
CDR3aa: CASSSHRVRDTEAFF
CDR3nt: TGTGCCAGCAGTTCGCACAGGGTTCGGGACACTGAAGCTTTCTTT

abundance: NA
d_gene: NA
v_gene: TRBV28
j_gene: TRBJ2-6
CDR3aa: CASKQPSGANVLTF
CDR3nt: TGTGCCAGCAAACAGCCCTCTGGGGCCAACGTCCTGACTTTC

abundance: NA
d_gene: NA
v_gene: TRBV6-1
j_gene: TRBJ1-3
CDR3aa: CASSEPGGGGNTIYF
CDR3nt: TGTGCCAGCAGTGAACCGGGAGGGGGAGGAAACACCATATATTTT